This T cell receptor beta chain originates from a study of T cells in Graves' hyperthyroidism and ophthalmopathy. This clonotype was seen many times. Extraction of PBMCs used 8.5 to 10 ml of fresh peripheral blood. The investigators amplified TCR beta CDR3 regions from RNA transcripts. The study used the HTBI primer set for a first-round RT-PCR of the TCR CDR3. TCRdb processed the multiplex PCR reads anew with MiXCR; each CDR3 protein has one entry. The sample lists approximately 600,000 distinct CDR3 sequences, less than 25% seen once, with roughly a third in the top ten. Trimming took off 6 bases at V and 5 bases at J, with 13 bases between the two ends. The CDR3 is made up of 14 amino acids. CDR1 and CDR2 (germline): SNHLY, FYNNEI.

The sample comprised blood. This chain uses TRBV2 with TRBJ1-4; TRBD1 might be the D (6 bases). This TCR was sampled from a man aged 25-40 years with Graves' ophthalmopathy. The CDR3, as DNA: TGTGCCAGCAGCAACAGGGTGGTCAATGAAAAACTGTTTTTT. This translates into CASSNRVVNEKLFF.